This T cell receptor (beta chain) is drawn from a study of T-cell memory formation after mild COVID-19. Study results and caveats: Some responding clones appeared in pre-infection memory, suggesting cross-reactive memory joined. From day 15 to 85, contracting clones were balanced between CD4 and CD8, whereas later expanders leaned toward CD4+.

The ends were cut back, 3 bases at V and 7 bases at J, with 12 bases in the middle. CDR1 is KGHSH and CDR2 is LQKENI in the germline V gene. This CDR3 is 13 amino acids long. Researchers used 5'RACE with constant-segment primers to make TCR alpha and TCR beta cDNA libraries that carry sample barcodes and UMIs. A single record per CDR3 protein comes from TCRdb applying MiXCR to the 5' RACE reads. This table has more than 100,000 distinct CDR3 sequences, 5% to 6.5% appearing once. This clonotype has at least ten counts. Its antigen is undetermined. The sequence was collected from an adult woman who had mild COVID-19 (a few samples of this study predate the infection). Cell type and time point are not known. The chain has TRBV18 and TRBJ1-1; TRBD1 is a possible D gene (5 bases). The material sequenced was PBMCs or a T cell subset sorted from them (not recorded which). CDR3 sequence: CASSPGELSEAFF. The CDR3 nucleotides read TGTGCCAGCTCACCGGGGGAATTGAGTGAAGCTTTCTTT.